This TCR beta chain was retrieved from a study of cytotoxic CD8 clonotypes in ibrutinib-treated CLL (dated by TCRdb to the early 2020s). At the level of the whole study: The cohort included about 15 treatment-naive and 11 to 12 relapsed/refractory patients; approximately 17 were IGHV unmutated. Responses were partial in approximately 24 patients and complete in 2; after median about 70 months follow-up, about 14 stayed in remission and roughly twelve progressed. Response samples were obtained after a median of approximately 12 months of treatment, with a range of about 6 to 40 months. Samples averaged about 260,000 productive templates and 80,000 to 100,000 productive rearrangements. Longitudinal samples were obtainable from 26 of the 86 participants in the trial. Cryopreserved peripheral blood mononuclear cells were obtained prior to treatment, at the time of response, and at either disease progression or sustained remission. Every remission and progressive disease sample was obtained while ibrutinib was still being received by the patients.

The sample's time point, from its label and the paper: progressive disease on ibrutinib. For TCR beta library preparation, approximately 2 micrograms of genomic DNA were isolated from cryopreserved PBMCs. Longitudinal blood samples from CLL patients on ibrutinib monotherapy underwent high-throughput TCR beta sequencing. The patients were enrolled in a single-center, open-label phase 2 trial of ibrutinib monotherapy. On a MiSeq, deep resolution sequencing aimed for a depth between 1 in 1 million and 1 in 200,000 T cells, with each clonotype covered 10x on average. TCR beta libraries were generated with the immunoSEQ hsTCRB Kit. Regarding the original processing steps: ImmunoSEQ Data Assistant and ImmunoSEQ Analyzer were used for data analysis, and V, D and J genes were assigned according to IMGT definitions. Clonality, which ranges from 0 to 1, was calculated as one minus the normalized Shannon entropy of productive rearrangement frequencies. Only overrepresented clonotypes making up at least 0.05% of the repertoire of each patient were included in the public clonotype analysis. About a dozen repertoires from age-matched healthy donors, obtained from immuneACCESS, served as clonality controls. TCRdb carries this immuneACCESS record with in-frame sequences only. Its versions omit some clonotypes, under half of them owing to an unresolved V gene in the studies checked, with the rest unexplained. V, J and clone size are taken as reported in that table, and D and trimming were inferred from the DNA itself. For this sample there are under 300,000 clones; less than 85% appear just once. Roughly 5.7% of the sample comes from the top ten.

Regarding this clone: Its antigen remains undetermined. Base-call qualities are not available, and no considerably larger clone is one nucleotide away.

V has 4 bases trimmed and J has 4 bases trimmed; junction bases matching no gene number 8. From a lookup of the germline V gene, CDR1 and CDR2 are SGHRS and YFSETQ. There are 17 amino acids in the CDR3, from cysteine to phenylalanine inclusive. This entry keeps only the CDR3 DNA: 51 bases, framed from base 1. What the authors observed across the whole study: Public clonotypes were rare and either shrank or stayed stable during treatment, and the rise in clonality at ibrutinib response reflected expansion of private clonotypes. An increase in clonality was observed at ibrutinib response, with clonality remaining stable during sustained remission and falling back toward baseline at progression. At baseline, clonality was higher than in age-matched healthy donors and showed a strong correlation with circulating CD8+ T-cell counts. Sampling times were not matched between patients in sustained remission and patients whose disease was progressing, and lymph node repertoires were not examined.

Here the chain combines TRBV5-1 and TRBJ2-1; TRBD2 fits 13 bases in the junction. The sample was PBMCs, taken at disease progression, from a patient treated with ibrutinib. The TCR sequence derives from a human donor with chronic lymphocytic leukemia. The bases are TGCGCCAGCAGCCAACCGACTAGCGGGGGGACTTACAATGAGCAGTTCTTC. Translated, this gives CASSQPTSGGTYNEQFF.